This T cell receptor (beta chain) stems from a study of beta chain features in type 1 diabetes. Across the study: Healthy donors and patients had similar age, gender and cell yields.

The germline V gene has CDR1 SGHTA and CDR2 FQGNSA. Trimming stripped 3 bases from V and 0 bases from J, with 8 bases between. The CDR3 covers 14 residues. Broader study findings: It was possible that PCR favored shorter templates, equally so in patients and controls. The similarity of naive, central memory and Treg TCRB repertoires appeared greater among patients than among healthy donors. When VDJ junctions were examined, type 1 diabetes patients showed fewer insertions and more deletions. Shortening of TCRB CDR3s, moderate but significant, appeared in all four CD4+ subsets of Type 1 diabetes patients.

Turning to this clone: The antigen is unknown. Within the sample, other DNA sequences also encode this same CDR3.

The whole isolated RNA underwent reverse transcription, so sequencing captured expressed TCRB transcripts. The protocol was immunoSEQ multiplex PCR, while the TCRdb copy is restricted to in-frame clones and leaves out a portion. This repertoire shows some 290,000 clones, approximately 14% found once; its top ten account for 0.017%. The chain employs TRBV7-2 and TRBJ1-2; the D gene is possibly TRBD1 (5 bases). The source is a man aged 25-45 years with type 1 diabetes. The specimen was naive CD4+ T cells from blood. The CDR3 loop is CASSLGQANYGYTF. The DNA for the CDR3 is TGTGCCAGCAGCTTGGGGCAGGCTAACTATGGCTACACCTTC.